This T cell receptor (beta chain) was identified during a study of OX40 agonist ivuxolimab in advanced cancers. Study-level information: Ivuxolimab is an agonistic anti-OX40 (CD134) antibody, and patients were treated with it. Partial responses were achieved by three patients, of whom one had hepatocellular carcinoma and two had cutaneous melanoma.

Germline V lookup: CDR1 SGHVS, CDR2 FNYEAQ. V was trimmed by 1 base and J by 1 base, leaving 11 bases between them. This CDR3 is 16 amino acids long. Some clones are missing from TCRdb's copy, which holds only in-frame ones; the method was immunoSEQ multiplex PCR. Of nearly 70,000 clones in the sample, around 86% were seen once. The rearrangement joins TRBV7-6 to TRBJ1-5; D not resolved. This receptor was taken from an adult with an advanced solid tumor such as melanoma, head and neck, liver or kidney cancer. Sequencing was performed on CD4+ or CD8+ T cells sorted from blood, taken in a trial of the OX40 agonist ivuxolimab. The CDR3 here is CASSLGPATSNQPQHF. CDR3 DNA: TGTGCCAGCAGCTTAGGCCCGGCTACGAGCAATCAGCCCCAGCATTTT.